This entry lists 26 T cell receptor beta chains sequenced from one sample in a study of graft-versus-host responses after intestinal transplantation. Their antigens are not known. Profiling relied on immunoSEQ multiplex PCR, and the TCRdb table lists in-frame clones only, not all of them. The top ten hold over 2% of the sample, which has about 50,000 clones, nearly 95% seen once. The material was unstimulated CD4+ T cells sorted from spleen or lymph node cells, obtained before transplant. The receptors come from a human donor who was the organ donor for an intestinal transplant.

This sequence joins TRBV6-5 and TRBJ2-5; D perhaps matches TRBD1 (5 bases). The CDR3 spans 13 residues. Germline V gene lookup returns CDR1 MNHEY and CDR2 SVGAGI. V was trimmed by 4 bases and J by 0 bases, leaving 6 bases between them. The CDR3 coding sequence is TGTGCCAGCAGTTGGACAAACCAAGAGACCCAGTACTTC. Protein product: CASSWTNQETQYF.

The chain recombines TRBV6-6 with TRBJ2-7; D is possibly TRBD1 (6 bases). This CDR3 is 16 amino acids long. Germline V gene lookup returns CDR1 MNHNY and CDR2 SVGAGI (reference sequence). The germline V and J ends were trimmed by 0 bases and 5 bases, with 17 bases remaining between them. DNA for the CDR3: TGTGCCAGCAGTTACTCGACCCAGGGGATTTTAGACGAGCAGTACTTC. It yields the protein CASSYSTQGILDEQYF.

This chain joins TRBV12-5 and TRBJ1-1; D is unresolved. V shed 6 bases and J shed 6 bases, with 11 bases lying between them. Germline lookup yields CDR1 LGHNT and CDR2 FRNRAP. This CDR3 has 12 residues. CDR3 amino acids: CASGLNRAEAFF. CDR3 coding DNA: TGTGCTAGTGGCCTAAATAGGGCTGAAGCTTTCTTT. The full variable domain, completed using reference TRBV12-5 and TRBJ1-1, is DARVTQTPRHKVTEMGQEVTMRCQPILGHNTVFWYRQTMMQGLELLAYFRNRAPLDDSGMPKDRFSAEMPDATLATLKIQPSEPRDSAVYFCASGLNRAEAFFGQGTRLTVV.

The chain recombines TRBV6-5 with TRBJ2-7; no reliable D call. Deletions cut 5 bases from V and 2 bases from J, with 16 bases between. The germline V gene encodes CDR1 MNHEY and CDR2 SVGAGI. This CDR3 has 15 residues. The CDR3 loop is CASSLGVAITYEQYF. In nucleotides, the CDR3 is TGTGCCAGCAGTCTTGGGGTAGCCATAACCTACGAGCAGTACTTC.

This clone was detected only a few times. The chain's CDR3 is CASRPGRFNEKLFF. The CDR3, as DNA: TGTGCCAGCAGACCGGGACGGTTTAATGAAAAACTGTTTTTT. The genes are TRBV2 and TRBJ1-4, with D perhaps matching TRBD1 (5 bases). This CDR3 is built from 14 residues. CDR1 and CDR2 (germline): SNHLY, FYNNEI. V lost 6 bases, J lost 4 bases, and 12 bases lay in between.

This clone has only one observation. J is TRBJ2-5 and V is TRBV5-4; TRBD1 aligns across 7 bases. The CDR3 has 14 residues. V trimming: 4 bases; J trimming: 1 base; junction bases outside the gene matches: 4. The V gene's germline CDR1 is SGHNT and CDR2 YYREEE (reference sequence). For the CDR3, the DNA is TGTGCCAGCAGCAAGGACAGGATCCAAGAGACCCAGTACTTC. Its translation is CASSKDRIQETQYF.

The chain links TRBV29-1 to TRBJ2-7, with 7 nucleotides matching TRBD1. J gave up 2 bases and V 5 bases, and 18 bases lay outside the gene matches. Germline CDR1 reads SQVTM; CDR2 reads ANQGSEA. CDR3 length equals 17 residues. CDR3 protein: CSVSEGAVQDRPYEQYF. In DNA, the CDR3 is TGCAGCGTTTCAGAGGGGGCTGTTCAGGACAGACCCTACGAGCAGTACTTC.

The chain has TRBV10-3 and TRBJ2-5; perhaps D is TRBD1 or TRBD2 (6 bases each). CDR3 size: 14 residues. Trimming left V 4 bases short and J 5 bases short, with 14 bases between. CDR1 ENHRY and CDR2 SYGVKD come from the germline V gene. The CDR3 region has the DNA TGTGCCATCAGTGGATGGGGGGCAGAGGAGACCCAGTACTTC. Protein: CAISGWGAEETQYF.

The J gene is TRBJ2-7, the V gene TRBV9; D is tentatively TRBD1 or TRBD2 (5 bases each). Germline V CDR1 and CDR2: SGDLS, YYNGEE. CDR3 length equals 15 residues. Trimming cost V 0 bases and J 0 bases, with 10 bases left between them. This CDR3 is CASSVVRDHSYEQYF. CDR3 in DNA: TGTGCCAGCAGCGTAGTAAGGGACCACTCCTACGAGCAGTACTTC.

V gene TRBV9 combines with J gene TRBJ2-5; TRBD2 matches 11 bases. V lost 1 base and J lost 4; bases outside the gene matches: 0. The V gene's germline CDR1 is SGDLS and CDR2 YYNGEE. This CDR3 has 14 amino acids. CDR3 protein: CASSVLAGGETQYF. CDR3 DNA: TGTGCCAGCAGCGTACTAGCGGGAGGAGAGACCCAGTACTTC.

The chain carries TRBV10-3 and TRBJ1-6; D possibly corresponds to TRBD1 (5 bases). The CDR3 totals 15 residues. CDR1 and CDR2 from the germline V gene are ENHRY and SYGVKD. Trimming cost V 3 bases and J 0 bases, with 6 bases left between them. The CDR3 DNA sequence: TGTGCCATCAGTGAAAGGGGCTCCTATAATTCACCCCTCCACTTT. This translates into CAISERGSYNSPLHF.

V gene TRBV27 combines with J gene TRBJ1-1, with 9 positions matching TRBD1. Germline V lookup: CDR1 MNHEY, CDR2 SMNVEV (reference sequence). The CDR3 totals 13 residues. With V trimmed by 8 bases and J by 3 bases, 4 bases remained unmatched. The CDR3 protein is CASGWTGDTEAFF. DNA of the CDR3: TGTGCCAGCGGATGGACAGGGGACACTGAAGCTTTCTTT.

The chain recombines TRBV7-2 with TRBJ2-3; 7 bases agree with TRBD2. Losses at the gene ends were 5 bases for V and 2 bases for J; bases not matched to a gene: 7. Germline values: CDR1 SGHTA, CDR2 FQGNSA. The CDR3 runs 15 residues. In DNA, the CDR3 is TGTGCCAGCAGCCCAACGGGACTACCCACAGATACGCAGTATTTT. Protein: CASSPTGLPTDTQYF.

The chain couples TRBV25-1 to TRBJ2-5; 9 bases fit TRBD1. With V trimmed by 0 bases and J by 5 bases, 10 bases remained unmatched. Germline CDR1 reads MGHDK; CDR2 reads SYGVNS. This CDR3 is 17 amino acids long. The DNA of the CDR3 is TGTGCCAGCAGTGAATATACCTCGGGACAGGGCCGGGAGACCCAGTACTTC. Translated: CASSEYTSGQGRETQYF.

The chain employs TRBV9 and TRBJ2-1; 11 bases fit TRBD2. CDR3 length equals 20 residues. The junction had 17 bases not matched to a gene; V was cut back by 6 bases and J by 0 bases. The germline CDR1 and CDR2 sequences are SGDLS and YYNGEE. CDR3 region: CASTDTRLAGNLRSYNEQFF. In nucleotides, the CDR3 is TGTGCCAGCACCGATACGCGACTAGCGGGAAACCTCCGCTCCTACAATGAGCAGTTCTTC.

The chain is built from TRBV28 and TRBJ1-1, with D hard to call. The CDR3 is 11 amino acids. Trimming shortened V by 6 bases and J by 13 bases, and 15 bases separated the two germline ends. Germline V gives CDR1 MDHEN, CDR2 SYDVKM. This chain's CDR3 is CASSSTLVGFF. The CDR3 bases are TGTGCCAGCAGCTCGACATTGGTTGGTTTCTTT.

V is TRBV5-1 and J is TRBJ2-3; 7 nucleotides align to TRBD2. This CDR3 has 14 amino acids. Trimming cost V 2 bases and J 2 bases; bases outside gene matches: 2. CDR1 and CDR2 (germline): SGHRS, YFSETQ. This chain's CDR3 is CASSLQRDTDTQYF. CDR3 nucleotide sequence: TGCGCCAGCAGCTTACAGCGGGACACAGATACGCAGTATTTT. Full variable domain (missing parts from reference TRBV5-1 and TRBJ2-3): KAGVTQTPRYLIKTRGQQVTLSCSPISGHRSVSWYQQTPGQGLQFLFEYFSETQRNKGNFPGRFSGRQFSNSRSEMNVSTLELGDSALYLCASSLQRDTDTQYFGPGTRLTVL.

J is TRBJ2-1 and V is TRBV7-8, with unresolved D. Trimming pared 5 bases from V and 5 bases from J, leaving 19 bases between. The CDR3 totals 16 residues. Germline assignment: CDR1 SGHVS and CDR2 FQNEAQ. Here the CDR3 reads CASSPLGLGLDNEQFF. The CDR3 coding sequence is TGTGCCAGCAGCCCGCTTGGTCTAGGGCTCGACAATGAGCAGTTCTTC.

The chain employs TRBV7-2 and TRBJ2-5; 8 bases align to TRBD2. The CDR3 contains 15 residues. Germline loops: CDR1 SGHTA, CDR2 FQGNSA. V trimming: 4 bases; J trimming: 1 base; junction bases outside the gene matches: 5. CDR3 in amino acids: CASSSIAGRQETQYF. CDR3 DNA: TGTGCCAGCAGCTCGATAGCGGGACGCCAAGAGACCCAGTACTTC.

The rearrangement joins TRBV9 to TRBJ1-1, with D tentatively TRBD1 (6 bases). The germline CDR1 and CDR2 sequences are SGDLS and YYNGEE. This CDR3 has 14 amino acids. The germline V and J ends were trimmed by 4 bases and 0 bases, with 10 bases remaining between them. CDR3 residues: CASSLTGLNTEAFF. The CDR3 nucleotides read TGTGCCAGCAGCTTAACAGGGCTGAACACTGAAGCTTTCTTT.

This clone has just a few counts. The V call is TRBV4-3, the J call TRBJ2-7; 7 bases match TRBD2. Germline V gives CDR1 LGHNA, CDR2 YSLEER. V shed 0 bases, J shed 2 bases, and the junction held 7 bases outside the gene matches. This CDR3 comprises 16 residues. CDR3 nucleotides: TGCGCCAGCAGCCAAGATCTTATCGGGAGGACCTACGAGCAGTACTTC. This encodes CASSQDLIGRTYEQYF.

The gene calls are TRBV18 and TRBJ2-1; 8 positions agree with TRBD2. The CDR3 consists of 17 residues. Germline loops: CDR1 KGHSH, CDR2 LQKENI. Losses at the gene ends were 2 bases for V and 4 bases for J; bases not matched to a gene: 10. The CDR3 here is CASSPKKGAGDYNEQFF. DNA of the CDR3: TGTGCCAGCTCACCAAAAAAGGGAGCGGGAGATTACAATGAGCAGTTCTTC.

The V gene is TRBV30, the J gene TRBJ2-7; either TRBD1 or TRBD2 may fit D (5 bases each). The CDR3 spans 15 residues. Germline CDR1 reads GTSNPN; CDR2 reads SVGIG (reference sequence). Trimming stripped 1 base from V and 6 bases from J, with 19 bases between. CDR3 DNA sequence: TGTGCCTGGAGTGGGGGGATGGGCCACCAGGGCGAGCAGTACTTC. It specifies CAWSGGMGHQGEQYF.

The rearrangement links TRBV6-1 to TRBJ1-2, with unresolved D. Per the germline V gene, CDR1 is MNHNS and CDR2 is SASEGT. Trimming pared 8 bases from V and 1 base from J, leaving 14 bases between. The CDR3 loop spans 14 amino acids. CDR3 bases: TGTGCCAGCCGGGATACAGAGTATAACTATGGCTACACCTTC. Protein sequence: CASRDTEYNYGYTF.

The J gene is TRBJ2-1, the V gene TRBV11-2; the D is unclear. Per germline, CDR1 SGHAT and CDR2 FQNNGV. V gave up 1 base and J gave up 4 bases, with 2 bases separating them. This CDR3 contains 12 residues. CDR3 DNA sequence: TGTGCCAGCAGCTTAGGGTACAATGAGCAGTTCTTC. This encodes CASSLGYNEQFF.

The chain combines TRBV5-3 with TRBJ1-2; D is possibly TRBD1 (6 bases). TRBV5-3 falls under the ORF class, with uncertain function. This CDR3 is built from 15 residues. Trimming took 2 bases from V and 5 from J, leaving 16 bases between them. The CDR3 sequence: CARSFKTGTSYGYTF. CDR3 DNA: TGTGCCAGAAGCTTCAAGACAGGAACATCTTATGGCTACACCTTC.